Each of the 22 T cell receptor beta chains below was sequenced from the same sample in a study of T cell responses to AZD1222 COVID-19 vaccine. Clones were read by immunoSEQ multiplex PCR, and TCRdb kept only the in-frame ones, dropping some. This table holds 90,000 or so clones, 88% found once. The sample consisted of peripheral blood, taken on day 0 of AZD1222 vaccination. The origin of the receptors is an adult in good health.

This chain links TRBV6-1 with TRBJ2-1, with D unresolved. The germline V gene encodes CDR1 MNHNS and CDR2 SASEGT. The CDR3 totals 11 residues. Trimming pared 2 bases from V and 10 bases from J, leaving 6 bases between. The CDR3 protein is CASSEPREQFF. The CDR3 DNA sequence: TGTGCCAGCAGTGAACCCAGGGAGCAGTTCTTC.

The CDR3: CASRYTPGTGELFF. CDR3 sequence (DNA): TGCGCCAGCAGATACACCCCGGGCACCGGGGAGCTGTTTTTT. This rearrangement joins TRBV5-1 to TRBJ2-2; D not resolved. This CDR3 region has 14 residues. Germline values: CDR1 SGHRS, CDR2 YFSETQ. Deletions cut 5 bases from V and 4 bases from J, with 12 bases between. The full variable domain, rest sourced from reference TRBV5-1 and TRBJ2-2, is KAGVTQTPRYLIKTRGQQVTLSCSPISGHRSVSWYQQTPGQGLQFLFEYFSETQRNKGNFPGRFSGRQFSNSRSEMNVSTLELGDSALYLCASRYTPGTGELFFGEGSRLTVL.

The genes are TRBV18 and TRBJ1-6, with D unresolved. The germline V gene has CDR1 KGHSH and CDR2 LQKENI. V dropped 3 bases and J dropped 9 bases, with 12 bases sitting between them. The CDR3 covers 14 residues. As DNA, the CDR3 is TGTGCCAGCTCACCGGTTTCTGAGGCTTCACCCCTCCACTTT. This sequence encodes CASSPVSEASPLHF.

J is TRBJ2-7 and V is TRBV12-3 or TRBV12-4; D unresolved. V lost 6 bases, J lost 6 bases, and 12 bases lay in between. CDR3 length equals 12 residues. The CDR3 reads CASSPTPSEQYF. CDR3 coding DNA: TGTGCCAGCAGCCCAACCCCATCCGAGCAGTACTTC.

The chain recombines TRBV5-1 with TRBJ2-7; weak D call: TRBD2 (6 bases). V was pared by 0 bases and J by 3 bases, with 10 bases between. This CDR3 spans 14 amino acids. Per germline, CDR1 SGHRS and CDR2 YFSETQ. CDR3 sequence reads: CASSLGLGYYEQYF. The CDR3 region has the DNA TGCGCCAGCAGCTTGGGACTAGGATACTACGAGCAGTACTTC. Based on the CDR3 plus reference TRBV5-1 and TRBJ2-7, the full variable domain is KAGVTQTPRYLIKTRGQQVTLSCSPISGHRSVSWYQQTPGQGLQFLFEYFSETQRNKGNFPGRFSGRQFSNSRSEMNVSTLELGDSALYLCASSLGLGYYEQYFGPGTRLTVT.

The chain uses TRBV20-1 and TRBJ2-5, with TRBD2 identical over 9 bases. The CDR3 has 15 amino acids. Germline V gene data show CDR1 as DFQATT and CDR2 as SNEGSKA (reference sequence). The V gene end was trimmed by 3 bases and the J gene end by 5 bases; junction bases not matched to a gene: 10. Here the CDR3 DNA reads TGCAGTGCTAGTTCGAGCGGGGGGATCGGGGAGACCCAGTACTTC. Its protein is CSASSSGGIGETQYF.

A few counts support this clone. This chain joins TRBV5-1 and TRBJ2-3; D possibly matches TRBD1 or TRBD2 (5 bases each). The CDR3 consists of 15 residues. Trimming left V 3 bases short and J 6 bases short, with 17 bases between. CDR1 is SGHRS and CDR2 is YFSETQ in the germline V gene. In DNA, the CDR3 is TGCGCCAGCAGCTCCGGGACGGCCGTCTCGGATACGCAGTATTTT. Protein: CASSSGTAVSDTQYF.

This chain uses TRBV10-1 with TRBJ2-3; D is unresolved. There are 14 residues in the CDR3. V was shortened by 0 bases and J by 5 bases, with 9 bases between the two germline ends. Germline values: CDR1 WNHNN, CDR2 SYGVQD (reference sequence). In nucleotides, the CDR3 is TGCGCCAGCAGTGAGTCTTTTTCGAGAGATACGCAGTATTTT. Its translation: CASSESFSRDTQYF.

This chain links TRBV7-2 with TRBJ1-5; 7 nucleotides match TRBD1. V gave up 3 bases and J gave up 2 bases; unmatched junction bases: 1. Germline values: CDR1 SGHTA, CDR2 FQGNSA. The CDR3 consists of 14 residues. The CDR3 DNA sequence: TGTGCCAGCAGCTTCACAGGGGGCAATCAGCCCCAGCATTTT. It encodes CASSFTGGNQPQHF.

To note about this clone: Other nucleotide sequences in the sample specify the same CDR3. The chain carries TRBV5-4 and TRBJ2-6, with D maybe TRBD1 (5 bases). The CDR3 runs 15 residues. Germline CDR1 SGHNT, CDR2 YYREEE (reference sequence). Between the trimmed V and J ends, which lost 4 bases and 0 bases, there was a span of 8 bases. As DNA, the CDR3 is TGTGCCAGCAGCCTCGACAGCTCTGGGGCCAACGTCCTGACTTTC. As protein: CASSLDSSGANVLTF.

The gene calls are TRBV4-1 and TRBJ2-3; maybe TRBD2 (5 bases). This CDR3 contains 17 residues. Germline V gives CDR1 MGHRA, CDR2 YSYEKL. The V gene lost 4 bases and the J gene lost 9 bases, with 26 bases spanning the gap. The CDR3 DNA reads TGCGCCAGCAGCCCGACTCCGGTGGGAGTGAAATCGGGAACGCAGTATTTT. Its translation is CASSPTPVGVKSGTQYF.

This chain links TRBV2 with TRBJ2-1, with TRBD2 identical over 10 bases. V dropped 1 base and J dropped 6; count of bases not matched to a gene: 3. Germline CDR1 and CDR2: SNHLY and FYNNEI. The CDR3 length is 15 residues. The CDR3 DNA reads TGTGCCAGCAGTGAAGGAGCGGGAGGGCCCAATGAGCAGTTCTTC. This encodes CASSEGAGGPNEQFF.

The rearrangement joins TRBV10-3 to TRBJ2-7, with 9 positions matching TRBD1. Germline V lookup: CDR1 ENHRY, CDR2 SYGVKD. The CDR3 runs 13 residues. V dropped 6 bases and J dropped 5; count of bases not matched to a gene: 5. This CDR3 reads CAIRKQGANEQYF. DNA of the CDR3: TGTGCCATCAGAAAACAGGGGGCGAACGAGCAGTACTTC.

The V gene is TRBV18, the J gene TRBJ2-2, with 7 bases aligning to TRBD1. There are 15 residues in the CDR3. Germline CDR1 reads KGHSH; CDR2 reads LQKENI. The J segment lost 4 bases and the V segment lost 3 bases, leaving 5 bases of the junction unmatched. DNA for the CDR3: TGTGCCAGCTCACCGAGGGACAGAACCACCGGGGAGCTGTTTTTT. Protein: CASSPRDRTTGELFF.

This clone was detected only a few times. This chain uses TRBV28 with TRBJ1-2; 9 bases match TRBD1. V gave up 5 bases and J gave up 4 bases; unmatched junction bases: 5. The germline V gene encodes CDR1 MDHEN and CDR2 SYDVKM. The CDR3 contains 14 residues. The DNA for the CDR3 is TGTGCCAGCAGTCCCGGGACAGGGACCTATGGCTACACCTTC. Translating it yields CASSPGTGTYGYTF.

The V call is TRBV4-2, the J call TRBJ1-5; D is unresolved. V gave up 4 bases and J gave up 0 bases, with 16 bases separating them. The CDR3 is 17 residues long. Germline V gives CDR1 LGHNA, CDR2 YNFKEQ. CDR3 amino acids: CASSREAAQTSNQPQHF. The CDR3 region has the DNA TGTGCCAGCAGCCGAGAGGCGGCTCAGACTAGCAATCAGCCCCAGCATTTT.

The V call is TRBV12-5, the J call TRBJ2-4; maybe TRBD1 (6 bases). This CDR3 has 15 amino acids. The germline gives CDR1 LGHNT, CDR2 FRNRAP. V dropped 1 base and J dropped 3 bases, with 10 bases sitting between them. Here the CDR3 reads CASGLDRVFKNIQYF. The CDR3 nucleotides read TGTGCTAGTGGTTTGGACAGGGTTTTCAAAAACATTCAGTACTTC.

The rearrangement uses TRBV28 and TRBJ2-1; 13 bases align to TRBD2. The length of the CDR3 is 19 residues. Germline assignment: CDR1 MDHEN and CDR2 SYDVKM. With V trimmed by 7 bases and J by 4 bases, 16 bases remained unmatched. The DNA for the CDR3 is TGTGCCAGCACCCTCGGGACTAGCGGGATCAACTATGGGTACAATGAGCAGTTCTTC. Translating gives CASTLGTSGINYGYNEQFF.

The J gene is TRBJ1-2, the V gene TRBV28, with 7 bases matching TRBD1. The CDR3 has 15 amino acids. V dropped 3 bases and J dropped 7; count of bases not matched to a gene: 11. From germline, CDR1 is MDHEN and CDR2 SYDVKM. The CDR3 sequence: CASSFTSGQAGGYTF. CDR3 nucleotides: TGTGCCAGCAGTTTTACGAGTGGACAGGCGGGTGGCTACACCTTC.

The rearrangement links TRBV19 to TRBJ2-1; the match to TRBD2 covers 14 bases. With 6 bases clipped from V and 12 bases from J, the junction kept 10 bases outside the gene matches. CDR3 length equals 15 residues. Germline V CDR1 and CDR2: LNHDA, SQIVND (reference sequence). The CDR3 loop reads CASSRGTSGSGVQFF. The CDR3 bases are TGTGCCAGTAGCCGAGGGACTAGCGGGAGTGGGGTGCAGTTCTTC.

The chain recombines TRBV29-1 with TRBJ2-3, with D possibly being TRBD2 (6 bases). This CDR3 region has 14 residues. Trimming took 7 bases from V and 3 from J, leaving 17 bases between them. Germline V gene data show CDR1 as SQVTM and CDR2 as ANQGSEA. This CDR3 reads CSAVEGQITDTQYF. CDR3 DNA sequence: TGCAGCGCCGTGGAGGGCCAGATTACAGATACGCAGTATTTT.

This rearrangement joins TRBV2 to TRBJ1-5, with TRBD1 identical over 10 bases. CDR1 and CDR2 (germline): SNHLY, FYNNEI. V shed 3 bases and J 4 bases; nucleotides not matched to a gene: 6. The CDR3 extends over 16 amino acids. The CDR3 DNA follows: TGTGCCAGCAGTGAGGGAGGACAGGGGGGAAATCAGCCCCAGCATTTT. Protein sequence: CASSEGGQGGNQPQHF.